This T cell receptor (beta chain) was recorded in a study of CD8 T cells in ankylosing spondylitis. General observations from the study: Eight or nine highly homologous variants formed a TCR beta motif that appeared characteristic of ankylosing spondylitis blood.

This clonotype came up many times. The target antigen is unknown. This CDR3 spans 18 amino acids. The germline gives CDR1 SGHVS, CDR2 FNYEAQ. The V gene end was trimmed by 5 bases and the J gene end by 0 bases; junction bases not matched to a gene: 12. In TCRdb, the 5' RACE reads were re-called with MiXCR into one record per CDR3 protein. Here the sample spans about 220,000 distinct CDR3 sequences, 6% to 8.5% being singletons. The clonotype originates from a male donor with ankylosing spondylitis. Sample: blood, either unsorted or a sorted T cell fraction (not recorded which). The rearrangement joins TRBV7-6 to TRBJ2-7, with 11 bases fitting TRBD2. The CDR3: CASSETSGNSPSSYEQYF. The DNA for the CDR3 is TGTGCCAGCAGCGAGACTAGCGGGAACTCTCCAAGCTCCTACGAGCAGTACTTC.